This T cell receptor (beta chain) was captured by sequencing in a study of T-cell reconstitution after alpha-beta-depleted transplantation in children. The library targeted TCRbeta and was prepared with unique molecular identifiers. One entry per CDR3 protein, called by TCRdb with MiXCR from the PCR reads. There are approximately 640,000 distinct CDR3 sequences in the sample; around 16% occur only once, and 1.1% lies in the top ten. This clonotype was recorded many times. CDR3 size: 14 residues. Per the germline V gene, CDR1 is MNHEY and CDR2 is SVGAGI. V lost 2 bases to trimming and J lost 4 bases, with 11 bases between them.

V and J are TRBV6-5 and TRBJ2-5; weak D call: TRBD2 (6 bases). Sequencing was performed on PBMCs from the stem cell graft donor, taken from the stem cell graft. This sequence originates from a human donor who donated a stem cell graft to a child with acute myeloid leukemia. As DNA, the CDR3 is TGTGCCAGCAGTTACATAGGAGGGAGAGAGACCCAGTACTTC. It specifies CASSYIGGRETQYF.